This TCR beta chain was recovered during a study of regulatory T cells in long-lasting Graves disease (dated by TCRdb to 2020 to 2022). General notes on the study: To count as having persistent Graves' disease, a patient had to have received antithyroid drug treatment for over 5 years with TSH receptor autoantibodies remaining persistently positive. Peripheral blood TCR sequencing and RNA sequencing compared persistent Graves' disease patients with newly diagnosed Graves' disease patients. The study was registered as a clinical trial and conducted in China. A total of about 35 samples underwent TCR sequencing, from about 13 patients with persistent Graves' disease and roughly 20 patients with newly diagnosed Graves' disease. Persistent Graves' disease patients in the clinical cohort had taken antithyroid drugs for roughly ten years on average.

The library was generated by multiplex PCR. Data came from an Illumina HiSeq 4000. To build TCR beta libraries, CDR3 regions were amplified by Arm-PCR using iRepertoire HTBI primers. Gel purification was performed on PCR products prior to sequencing. On the authors' methods: Gene usage analysis of CDR3 amino acid clonotypes relied on the 60 or so TRBV and over 13 TRBJ segments identified across samples. COPE and FqMerger were used to merge filtered high-quality paired reads into contigs. BLAST was used to align contigs to IMGT TRBV, TRBD and TRBJ reference genes, and CDR3 was defined according to IMGT. Clonotypes above 0.1% frequency were classified as highly expanded clones. Shannon entropy served as the measure of repertoire diversity, while the Gini coefficient captured V-J evenness. A clonotype was considered public if more than one individual shared it. TCRdb's own reprocessing of the public reads used fastp at Q25 and MiXCR and kept productive beta chains. Entries are consolidated by CDR3 protein sequence, retaining the most common genes and DNA. The V and J calls and clone size come from TCRdb's table, not from the authors' own analysis. This sample gives 500,000 to 800,000 distinct CDR3 sequences in total; about 32% of them show up just once. The ten largest make up 42% of the sample.

This clonotype was seen more than once but under ten times. What this receptor recognizes is not known. No quality values exist for individual bases; no much larger clone is one base distant. The full study reports these points: Only the TCR beta chain was sequenced and analyzed. Patients with persistent disease shared more public clonotypes (about 3,000) than newly diagnosed patients did (around 930). The authors acknowledged the small sample size as a limitation that may reduce accuracy. Peripheral blood alone was examined, since thyroid tissue, which constituted the primary lesion, could not be accessed. Compared with newly diagnosed patients, persistent Graves' disease patients had lower TCR Shannon entropy and fewer highly expanded clones, which suggests clonal expansion.

Explained via the paper, the time point label denotes: persistent/refractory GD, antithyroid drugs over 5 years with positive TRAb. RNA was extracted from PBMCs in TRIzol for both TCR sequencing and RNA sequencing. The diagnosis of Graves' disease followed American Thyroid Association guidelines. Patients for the study were recruited at an endocrinology department in Xi'an, China. Each patient gave approximately 8.8 milliliters of peripheral blood, collected in an EDTA anticoagulant tube. Ficoll Paque Plus density gradient separation was used to isolate PBMCs, and no further T cell sorting was performed. An Agilent 2100 Bioanalyzer and agarose gel were used to check RNA quality, while a NanoDrop 2000 measured RNA concentration. The specimen was peripheral blood mononuclear cells (PBMCs), collected when the disease was refractory, from a patient treated with antithyroid drugs. The source of this sequence is a female donor with Graves disease.

The CDR3 region: CASSLVGIESMNTEAFF. The DNA sequence is TGTGCCAGCAGCTTAGTTGGCATAGAATCCATGAACACTGAAGCTTTCTTT. The V and J genes are TRBV7-2 and TRBJ1-1; confidence is insufficient to name the D gene. The CDR1 and CDR2 encoded by the germline V gene are SGHTA and FQGNSA. The CDR3 holds 17 amino acids from the cysteine to the phenylalanine. Only the CDR3 portion is preserved as DNA: 51 bases, with reading frame beginning at the first base. V gives up 1 base and J gives up 0 bases, and the segment between their germline ends measures 15 bases.